What follows are 13 T cell receptor beta chains derived from one specimen sequenced in a study of cytomegalovirus exposure and HLA in healthy donors. It was with 60 Vbeta and 13 Jbeta primers that the PCR ran. Sequenced by immunoSEQ multiplex PCR; TCRdb stores in-frame clones only, minus some. In the table there are more than 150,000 clones, over 75% of which are singletons. Sequenced sample: PBMCs. The receptors derive from a woman aged 50 to 60 in good health and CMV-seropositive.

V usage is TRBV5-6 and J usage is TRBJ1-2, with no clear D. The CDR3 is 13 residues long. Between the trimmed V and J ends, which lost 4 bases and 7 bases, there was a span of 14 bases. Germline-derived CDR1 and CDR2 are SGHDT and YYEEEE. The chain's CDR3 is CASSPGDWAGYTF. CDR3 in DNA: TGTGCCAGCAGCCCCGGGGATTGGGCTGGCTACACCTTC.

The chain is built from TRBV4-3 and TRBJ2-3; the D gene is possibly TRBD2 (6 bases). Germline loops: CDR1 LGHNA, CDR2 YSLEER. The CDR3 is 16 amino acids. V was clipped by 1 base and J by 6 bases, with 17 bases between them. CDR3 in DNA: TGCGCCAGCAGCCAAGTATACGGGGGAAGGGCTGATACGCAGTATTTT. It codes for CASSQVYGGRADTQYF.

J is TRBJ1-1 and V is TRBV14, with D perhaps matching TRBD1 (6 bases). Deletions cut 6 bases from V and 0 bases from J, with 20 bases between. In germline, CDR1 is SGHDN, CDR2 FVKESK. The CDR3 is 17 amino acids. CDR3 DNA: TGTGCCAGCAGTCACTGGGAAGGACAGACAATGAACACTGAAGCTTTCTTT. This gives the protein CASSHWEGQTMNTEAFF. Variable domain in full (rest from reference TRBV14 and TRBJ1-1): EAGVTQFPSHSVIEKGQTVTLRCDPISGHDNLYWYRRVMGKEIKFLLHFVKESKQDESGMPNNRFLAERTGGTYSTLKVQPAELEDSGVYFCASSHWEGQTMNTEAFFGQGTRLTVV.

The chain recombines TRBV9 with TRBJ2-5; no clear D. This CDR3 contains 15 residues. CDR1 is SGDLS, CDR2 YYNGEE, per germline. The ends were cut back, 0 bases at V and 0 bases at J, with 9 bases in the middle. Here the CDR3 reads CASSVDGLYQETQYF. CDR3 coding DNA: TGTGCCAGCAGCGTAGATGGCCTGTACCAAGAGACCCAGTACTTC.

The chain couples TRBV18 to TRBJ2-3; 7 nucleotides align to TRBD2. J gave up 4 bases and V 3 bases, and 1 base lay outside the gene matches. The germline gives CDR1 KGHSH, CDR2 LQKENI. The CDR3 contains 13 residues. The CDR3 region is CASSPLAADTQYF. The CDR3 DNA reads TGTGCCAGCTCACCTCTAGCGGCAGATACGCAGTATTTT.

The chain has TRBV5-1 and TRBJ1-3; D ambiguous. The CDR3 totals 17 residues. Germline values: CDR1 SGHRS, CDR2 YFSETQ. V was pared by 0 bases and J by 0 bases, with 13 bases between. DNA of the CDR3: TGCGCCAGCAGCTTGGATCCTCGCAGGTTCTCTGGAAACACCATATATTTT. It translates to CASSLDPRRFSGNTIYF.

The chain recombines TRBV6-5 with TRBJ1-5; the D is unclear. Trimming shortened V by 2 bases and J by 0 bases, and 5 bases separated the two germline ends. CDR1 is MNHEY, CDR2 SVGAGI, per germline. The length of the CDR3 is 14 residues. The CDR3 is CASSYRDSNQPQHF. The CDR3 bases are TGTGCCAGCAGTTACCGGGATAGCAATCAGCCCCAGCATTTT.

This rearrangement joins TRBV9 to TRBJ1-6; 7 bases align to TRBD1. The ends lost 0 bases at V and 10 bases at J; junction bases unmatched: 7. This CDR3 has 15 residues. Germline CDR1 reads SGDLS; CDR2 reads YYNGEE. CDR3 coding DNA: TGTGCCAGCAGCGTAGGGCAGGGGGTAGGATCACCCCTCCACTTT. Amino acid sequence: CASSVGQGVGSPLHF.

The V gene is TRBV2, the J gene TRBJ1-4; perhaps TRBD1 as D (6 bases). Trimming cost V 6 bases and J 12 bases, with 17 bases left between them. The CDR3 extends over 13 amino acids. From germline, CDR1 is SNHLY and CDR2 FYNNEI. CDR3 nucleotides: TGTGCCAGCAGCACCTACCCAGGGGCGGAACTGTTTTTT. Protein: CASSTYPGAELFF.

The J gene is TRBJ1-1, the V gene TRBV4-3; unclear D gene. The V gene's germline CDR1 is LGHNA and CDR2 YSLEER. The CDR3 spans 15 residues. V was pared by 2 bases and J by 0 bases, with 10 bases between. The CDR3 DNA reads TGCGCCAGCAGCCAACTAAGAAGTATGAACACTGAAGCTTTCTTT. Translated: CASSQLRSMNTEAFF.

V gene TRBV5-5 combines with J gene TRBJ1-2; D is perhaps TRBD1 (6 bases). There are 14 residues in the CDR3. Trimming shortened V by 0 bases and J by 4 bases, and 10 bases separated the two germline ends. The germline CDR1 and CDR2 sequences are SGHKS and YYEKEE (reference sequence). The CDR3: CASSLGQASYGYTF. The CDR3 DNA follows: TGTGCCAGCAGCTTGGGACAGGCCAGCTATGGCTACACCTTC.

This clone turned up a few times. This sequence joins TRBV27 and TRBJ1-5; TRBD1 matches 8 bases. Germline CDR1 is MNHEY and CDR2 is SMNVEV (reference sequence). This CDR3 spans 18 amino acids. Trimming cost V 10 bases and J 0 bases; bases outside gene matches: 17. CDR3 in amino acids: CATQFRTGGVDSNQPQHF. For the CDR3, the DNA is TGTGCCACCCAGTTCCGTACAGGGGGGGTGGATAGCAATCAGCCCCAGCATTTT.

The gene calls are TRBV11-2 and TRBJ1-5, with 9 positions matching TRBD1. J lost 6 bases, V lost 1 base, and 4 bases had no gene match. Germline CDR1 and CDR2: SGHAT and FQNNGV. CDR3 length: 15 residues. The CDR3 DNA follows: TGTGCCAGCAGCTTAGGACAGGGGGTGGGTCAGCCCCAGCATTTT. Protein product: CASSLGQGVGQPQHF.